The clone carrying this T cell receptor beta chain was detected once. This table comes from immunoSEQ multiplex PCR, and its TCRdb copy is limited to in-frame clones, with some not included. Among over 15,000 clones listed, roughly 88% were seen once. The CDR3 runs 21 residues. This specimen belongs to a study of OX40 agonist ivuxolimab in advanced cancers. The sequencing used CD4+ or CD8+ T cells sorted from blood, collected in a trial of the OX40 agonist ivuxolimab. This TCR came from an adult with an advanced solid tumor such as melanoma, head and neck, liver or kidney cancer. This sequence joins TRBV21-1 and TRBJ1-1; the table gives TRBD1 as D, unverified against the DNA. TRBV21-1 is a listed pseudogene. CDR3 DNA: TGTGCCAGCAGCAAAAGGGGGAAAGAAGTACGGGACAGAAGTTGGTTGGTTGAAGCTTTCTTT. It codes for CASSKRGKEVRDRSWLVEAFF.